Each of the 13 T cell receptor beta chains below was sequenced from the same sample in a study of T cells in Graves' hyperthyroidism and ophthalmopathy. Using RNA transcripts as the source, TCR beta CDR3 regions were amplified. In the first-round RT-PCR of the TCR CDR3, the HTBI primer set was used. MiXCR, applied by TCRdb to the multiplex PCR reads, yields one record per CDR3 protein. The repertoire holds about 840,000 distinct CDR3 sequences, with over 35% as singletons. The sample taken for sequencing was blood. The source of these receptors is a man younger than 35 with Graves' hyperthyroidism.

This clonotype was picked up a small number of times. The V call is TRBV7-6, the J call TRBJ1-1; D is unresolved. Germline lookup yields CDR1 SGHVS and CDR2 FNYEAQ. The CDR3 consists of 13 residues. V was pared by 2 bases and J by 7 bases, with 11 bases between. The CDR3 DNA follows: TGTGCCAGCAGCTTAAGGGAGGATGGTGAAGCTTTCTTT. Residues: CASSLREDGEAFF.

A remark on this clonotype: One end of the junction fails to match germline, which may point to a read error. This chain connects TRBV10-2 to TRBJ1-1, with TRBD1 as a possible D gene (6 bases). CDR1 and CDR2 from the germline V gene are WSHSY and SAAADI. This CDR3 region has 15 residues. Written as DNA, the CDR3 is TGTGCCAGCAGCCAAGAACAGGGAGACAACAGCCAAGCTTTCTTT. Its protein is CASSQEQGDNSQAFF.

The genes are TRBV7-2 and TRBJ2-3, with D perhaps TRBD1 or TRBD2 (5 bases each). Trimming left V 1 base short and J 11 bases short, with 19 bases between. Germline lookup yields CDR1 SGHTA and CDR2 FQGNSA. The CDR3 sequence is 15 residues long. CDR3 DNA sequence: TGTGCCAGCAGCTTAGTTGGGGGACCGGGGTATGAGCAGTATTTT. Translation gives CASSLVGGPGYEQYF.

The rearrangement joins TRBV3-1 to TRBJ1-2; D may be TRBD1 (5 bases). CDR1 and CDR2 (germline): LGHDT, YNNKEL (reference sequence). The CDR3 contains 13 residues. V lost 2 bases to trimming and J lost 8 bases, with 12 bases between them. The DNA of the CDR3 is TGTGCCAGCAGCCAATCAGGGTTAAGCGGCTACACCTTC. Translation gives CASSQSGLSGYTF.

This clonotype was counted a few times. The J gene is TRBJ2-2, the V gene TRBV7-9; no reliable D call. Germline CDR1 and CDR2: SEHNR and FQNEAQ (reference sequence). The CDR3 is made up of 13 amino acids. V lost 4 bases and J lost 7, with 10 bases in between. The CDR3 loop reads CASSSDTDGELFF. Written as DNA, the CDR3 is TGTGCCAGCAGCTCTGACACCGACGGGGAGCTGTTTTTT.

V and J are TRBV6-6 and TRBJ1-5, with TRBD1 matching over 8 bases. The CDR3 sequence is 15 residues long. The germline V gene encodes CDR1 MNHNY and CDR2 SVGAGI (reference sequence). The junction had 4 bases not matched to a gene; V was cut back by 5 bases and J by 1 base. The CDR3 DNA is TGTGCCAGCAGTGTAACAGGGGGGAGCAATCAGCCCCAGCATTTT. Its translation is CASSVTGGSNQPQHF.

Comments on this clonotype: A much larger clone sits a single nucleotide away, making a read error possible. The chain employs TRBV6-1 and TRBJ1-5; the D gene is possibly TRBD1 (6 bases). CDR3 length: 15 amino acids. Trimming took off 3 bases at V and 0 bases at J, with 9 bases between the two ends. The germline gives CDR1 MNHNS, CDR2 SASEGT. In DNA form, the CDR3 reads TGTGCCAGCAGTGAGCAGGGGAATAGCAATCAGCCCCAGCATTTT. Protein product: CASSEQGNSNQPQHF.

As regards this clonotype: A single base separates this from a much larger clone, so it may be a read error. This chain connects TRBV24-1 to TRBJ2-5; tentative D call: TRBD1 (6 bases). Germline lookup yields CDR1 KGHDR and CDR2 SFDVKD. This CDR3 region has 14 residues. The CDR3 DNA follows: TGTGCCACCCAAGGGGGAACCGAACGAGAGGCCCAGTACTTC. Protein: CATQGGTEREAQYF.

In this sample, this clonotype turned up a few times. This chain links TRBV14 with TRBJ1-2; weak D call: TRBD1 (6 bases). CDR3 length equals 16 residues. The V and J ends lost 4 bases and 4 bases respectively, with 19 bases between them. Germline values: CDR1 SGHDN, CDR2 FVKESK. The CDR3 nucleotides are TGTGCCAGCAGCCTCACCGAGGGGGTACCTCGCTATGGCTACACCTTC. This encodes CASSLTEGVPRYGYTF.

This clonotype was picked up many times. This chain links TRBV10-3 with TRBJ1-6; D perhaps matches TRBD1 (5 bases). Germline-derived CDR1 and CDR2 are ENHRY and SYGVKD. The V and J ends lost 3 bases and 7 bases respectively, with 10 bases between them. This CDR3 comprises 14 residues. The CDR3: CAISETGLNSPLHF. Written as DNA, the CDR3 is TGTGCCATCAGTGAAACGGGGCTAAATTCACCCCTCCACTTT.

The chain uses TRBV7-2 and TRBJ2-5, with D tentatively TRBD2 (5 bases). In germline, CDR1 is SGHTA, CDR2 FQGNSA. This CDR3 contains 15 residues. The ends were cut back, 4 bases at V and 2 bases at J, with 14 bases in the middle. As DNA, the CDR3 is TGTGCCAGCAGCTCAGTCGCGGGTAATCAAGAGACCCAGTACTTC. Translated, it gives CASSSVAGNQETQYF.

This chain connects TRBV10-3 to TRBJ2-5; 7 bases align to TRBD1. Trimming took 10 bases from V and 1 from J; bases not matched to a gene: 6. CDR1 ENHRY and CDR2 SYGVKD come from the germline V gene. The CDR3 has 13 amino acids. The CDR3 reads CATTTGLQETQYF. For the CDR3, the DNA is TGTGCCACTACGACAGGGCTCCAAGAGACCCAGTACTTC.

Remarks on this clonotype: This clone may be a read error of a much larger clone one base away. In this CDR3 the conserved last residue, phenylalanine or tryptophan, is missing, so a read error is likely. The chain employs TRBV29-1 and TRBJ2-7, with TRBD2 matching 12 bases. Germline CDR1 is SQVTM and CDR2 is ANQGSEA. J lost 5 bases, V lost 6 bases, and 8 bases had no gene match. The CDR3 runs 14 residues. CDR3 protein: CSVLGTSGLDEQYL. In DNA, the CDR3 is TGCAGCGTCCTAGGGACTAGCGGGCTCGACGAGCAGTACCTC.